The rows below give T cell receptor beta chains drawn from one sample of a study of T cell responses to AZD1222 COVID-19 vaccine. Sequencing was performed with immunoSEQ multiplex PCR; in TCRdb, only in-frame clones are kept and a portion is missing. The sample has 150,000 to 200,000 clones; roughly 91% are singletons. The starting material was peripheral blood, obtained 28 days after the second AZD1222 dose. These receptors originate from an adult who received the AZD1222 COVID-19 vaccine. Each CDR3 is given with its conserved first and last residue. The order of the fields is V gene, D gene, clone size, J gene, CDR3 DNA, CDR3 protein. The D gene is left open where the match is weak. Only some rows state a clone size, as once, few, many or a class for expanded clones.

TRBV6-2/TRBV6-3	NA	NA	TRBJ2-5	TGTGCCAGCAGTTACGGCTCAGATAACCAAGAGACCCAGTACTTC	CASSYGSDNQETQYF
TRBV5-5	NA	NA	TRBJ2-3	TGTGCCAGCAGCTTGGAAGTTTATGGGGCAGGTTCGGATACGCAGTATTTT	CASSLEVYGAGSDTQYF
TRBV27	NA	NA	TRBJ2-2	TGTGCCAGCAGTTTATTGCGGGGTGCCGGGGAGCTGTTTTTT	CASSLLRGAGELFF
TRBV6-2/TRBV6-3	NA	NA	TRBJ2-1	TGTGCCAGCAGCGACGACAGGAATGAGCAGTTCTTC	CASSDDRNEQFF
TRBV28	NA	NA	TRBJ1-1	TGTGCCAGCAGTTTATCCCGCCGGCTGAACACTGAAGCTTTCTTT	CASSLSRRLNTEAFF
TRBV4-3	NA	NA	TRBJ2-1	TGCGCCAGCAGCCGCGGTTCGGGTGAGCAGTTCTTC	CASSRGSGEQFF
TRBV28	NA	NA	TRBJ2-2	TGTGCCGGACAAACTAACACCGGGGAGCTGTTTTTT	CAGQTNTGELFF
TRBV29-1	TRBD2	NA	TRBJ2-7	TGCAGCGTAGGGACTAGCGGGATCAACGAGCAGTACTTC	CSVGTSGINEQYF
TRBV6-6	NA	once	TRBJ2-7	TGTGCCAGCAGTTCGGGACACCAGAGCTCCTACGAGCAGTACTTC	CASSSGHQSSYEQYF
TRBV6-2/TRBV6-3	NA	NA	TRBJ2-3	TGTGCCAGCAGTTACCTAGACTTAAGCACAGATACGCAGTATTTT	CASSYLDLSTDTQYF
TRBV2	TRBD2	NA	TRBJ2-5	TGTGCCACCCGGCGGGGGGCGCAGACCCAGTACTTC	CATRRGAQTQYF
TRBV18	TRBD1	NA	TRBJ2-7	TGTGCCAGCTCACCAAACGAGGGGGCAGGATCCTACGAGCAGTACTTC	CASSPNEGAGSYEQYF
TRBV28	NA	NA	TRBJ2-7	TGTGCCAGCAACAGGGCGAGCTCCTACGAGCAGTACTTC	CASNRASSYEQYF
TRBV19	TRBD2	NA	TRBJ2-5	TGTGCCAGTAGTTTGGGACTAGCGGGGTACCAAGAGACCCAGTACTTC	CASSLGLAGYQETQYF
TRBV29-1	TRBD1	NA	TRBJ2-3	TGCAGCATCAAAGGGGACAGGGACACAGATACGCAGTATTTT	CSIKGDRDTDTQYF
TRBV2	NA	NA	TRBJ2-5	TGTGCCAGCCGAAGTGCGGAGACCCAGTACTTC	CASRSAETQYF
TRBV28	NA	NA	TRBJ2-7	TGTGCCAGCATCCCGGGACAAAGCTCCTACGAGCAGTACTTC	CASIPGQSSYEQYF
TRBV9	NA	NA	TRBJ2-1	TGTGCCAGCAGCGCCTCGGGGGACTCCTACAATGAGCAGTTCTTC	CASSASGDSYNEQFF
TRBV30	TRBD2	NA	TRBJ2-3	TGTGCCCGGACTAGCGGGAGCCCAGATACGCAGTATTTT	CARTSGSPDTQYF
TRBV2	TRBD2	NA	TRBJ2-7	TGTGCCAGCAGTCGGCTAGGAGGGAGGGCCGAGCAGTACTTC	CASSRLGGRAEQYF
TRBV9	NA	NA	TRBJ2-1	TGTGCCAGCAGCGTGGCGGCCTTGTACAATGAGCAGTTCTTC	CASSVAALYNEQFF
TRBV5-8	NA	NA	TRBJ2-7	TGTGCCAGCAGCTCCGGGACAAACTCCTACGAGCAGTACTTC	CASSSGTNSYEQYF
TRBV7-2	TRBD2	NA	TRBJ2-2	TGTGCCAGTACTACGGCCGCGGGGGGCACCGGGGAGCTGTTTTTT	CASTTAAGGTGELFF
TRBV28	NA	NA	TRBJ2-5	TGTGCCAGCAGTTCATCCCGGGGTACCCAGTACTTC	CASSSSRGTQYF
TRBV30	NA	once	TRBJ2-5	TGTGCCTGGAGTTTCAATCAAGAGACCCAGTACTTC	CAWSFNQETQYF
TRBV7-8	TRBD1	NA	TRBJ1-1	TGTGCCAGCACTCCCAGGGGGGCCGGAGAAGCTTTCTTT	CASTPRGAGEAFF
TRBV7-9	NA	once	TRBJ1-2	TGTGCCAGCAGCTTTAGCCGGGATGGCTACACCTTC	CASSFSRDGYTF
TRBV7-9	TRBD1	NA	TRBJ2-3	TGTGCCAGCAGCTTAACTCCGGGACAGGGGGTAGATACGCAGTATTTT	CASSLTPGQGVDTQYF
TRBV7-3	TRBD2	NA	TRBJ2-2	TGTGCCAGCAGCTTAAGGGCGGGGGTCGCGAACACCGGGGAGCTGTTTTTT	CASSLRAGVANTGELFF
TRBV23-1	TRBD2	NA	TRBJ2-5	TGCGCCAGCAGTCAATCGCGCGGGAGCCAAGAGACCCAGTACTTC	CASSQSRGSQETQYF
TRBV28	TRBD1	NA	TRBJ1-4	TGTGCCAGCAGACGAGGGACAGCCACTAATGAAAAACTGTTTTTT	CASRRGTATNEKLFF
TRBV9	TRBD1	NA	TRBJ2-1	TGTGCCAGCAGCACCCGTCCGGGACAGGGGCCGGGTGAGCAGTTCTTC	CASSTRPGQGPGEQFF
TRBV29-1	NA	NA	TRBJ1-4	TGCAGCGTCGCGAAAGTTTGGACAGAGACCGCAACTAATGAAAAACTGTTTTTT	CSVAKVWTETATNEKLFF
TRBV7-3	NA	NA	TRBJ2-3	TGTGCCAGCAGCTTAAGGCGGCAGAAGGCGGGCACAGATACGCAGTATTTT	CASSLRRQKAGTDTQYF
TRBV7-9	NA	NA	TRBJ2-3	TGTGCCAGCAGCTTTTTCTTAACGGGAGAGGTTGTAGATACGCAGTATTTT	CASSFFLTGEVVDTQYF
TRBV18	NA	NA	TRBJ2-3	TGTGCCAGCTCACCACTAGCACGATCCCGGGCAGATACGCAGTATTTT	CASSPLARSRADTQYF
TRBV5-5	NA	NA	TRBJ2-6	TGTGCCAGCAGCTTGGGCCTGGACGGGGCTGGGGCCAACGTCCTGACTTTC	CASSLGLDGAGANVLTF
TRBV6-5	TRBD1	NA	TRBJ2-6	TGTGCCAGCATCCGACAGGGCTCTGGGGCCAACGTCCTGACTTTC	CASIRQGSGANVLTF